Here is one T cell receptor (beta chain) with its context. The data were obtained in a study of blood T cell repertoires in COVID-19. Under the authors' procedure: For nucleated cells, counts were estimated from reference gene primer amplification. The data were produced by immunoSEQ multiplex PCR, yet TCRdb's version contains in-frame clones alone and is incomplete. V, J and clone size are those of that table, while D and trimming were read from the DNA. The table lists around 220,000 clones, about nine tenths of them singletons. With 3 bases removed from V and 8 bases from J, the gap between germline ends came to 13 bases. This CDR3 has 13 residues.

The rearrangement joins TRBV12-3 or TRBV12-4 to TRBJ1-2; D not certain. The sequencing sample was made of peripheral blood. The sequence came from a man aged 50-60 years with acute or convalescent COVID-19. Here the CDR3 DNA reads TGTGCCAGCAGTTTTGGCGGGGAGCGGGGCTACACCTTC. Its protein product is CASSFGGERGYTF.